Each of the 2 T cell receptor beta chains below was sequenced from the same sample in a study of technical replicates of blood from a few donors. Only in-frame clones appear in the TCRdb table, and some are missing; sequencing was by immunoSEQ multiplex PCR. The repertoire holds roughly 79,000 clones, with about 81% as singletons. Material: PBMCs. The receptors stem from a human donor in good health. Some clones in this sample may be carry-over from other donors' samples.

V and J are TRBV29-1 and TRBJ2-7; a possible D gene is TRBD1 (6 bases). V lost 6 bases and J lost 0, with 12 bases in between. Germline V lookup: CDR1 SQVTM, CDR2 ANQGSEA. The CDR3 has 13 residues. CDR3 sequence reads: CSVRGGSSYEQYF. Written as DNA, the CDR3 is TGCAGCGTCAGAGGGGGTAGCTCCTACGAGCAGTACTTC.

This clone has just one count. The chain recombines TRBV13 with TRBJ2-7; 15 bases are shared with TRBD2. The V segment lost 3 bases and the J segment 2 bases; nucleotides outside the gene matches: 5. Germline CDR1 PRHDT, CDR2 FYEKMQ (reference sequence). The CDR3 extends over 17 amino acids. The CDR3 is CASSLGLAGGLPYEQYF. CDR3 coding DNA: TGTGCCAGCAGCTTGGGACTAGCGGGAGGATTACCCTACGAGCAGTACTTC. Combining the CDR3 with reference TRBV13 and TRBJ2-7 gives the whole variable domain AAGVIQSPRHLIKEKRETATLKCYPIPRHDTVYWYQQGPGQDPQFLISFYEKMQSDKGSIPDRFSAQQFSDYHSELNMSSLELGDSALYFCASSLGLAGGLPYEQYFGPGTRLTVT.